Each of the 23 T cell receptor beta chains below was sequenced from the same sample in a study of T cells in Graves' hyperthyroidism and ophthalmopathy. From RNA transcripts, TCR beta CDR3 regions were amplified. First-round RT-PCR with HTBI primers amplified the TCR CDR3 region. One entry per CDR3 protein results from TCRdb running MiXCR on the multiplex PCR reads. The sample holds 700,000 or so distinct CDR3 sequences, around 15% seen once. Sequenced sample: blood. All receptors come from a man between 18 and 29 years old with Graves' hyperthyroidism.

This clonotype was seen a handful of times. This rearrangement joins TRBV6-2 or TRBV6-3 to TRBJ1-5; weak D call: TRBD1 (5 bases). Trimming stripped 6 bases from V and 8 bases from J, with 20 bases between. Per germline, CDR1 MNHEY and CDR2 SVGEGT. This CDR3 spans 15 amino acids. The chain's CDR3 is CASRLRDDWGKPQHF. In DNA, the CDR3 is TGTGCCAGCAGACTCCGGGACGATTGGGGCAAGCCCCAGCATTTT.

The chain carries TRBV29-1 and TRBJ2-2; 10 bases line up with TRBD2. The CDR3 loop spans 14 amino acids. Germline V gene sequence: CDR1 SQVTM, CDR2 ANQGSEA. Trimming took 7 bases from V and 7 from J; bases not matched to a gene: 9. DNA of the CDR3: TGCAGCGCCCCTCTAGCGGGAGCGGGCGGGGAGCTGTTTTTT. The encoded protein is CSAPLAGAGGELFF.

This clonotype has a handful of counts. The chain uses TRBV29-1 and TRBJ1-1, with D tentatively TRBD1 (6 bases). The germline V and J ends were trimmed by 5 bases and 3 bases, with 13 bases remaining between them. Germline loops: CDR1 SQVTM, CDR2 ANQGSEA. This CDR3 has 13 residues. The CDR3 coding sequence is TGCAGCGTTCCCCGGGGGGCTGACACTGAAGCTTTCTTT. Translating it yields CSVPRGADTEAFF. Looking up the rest from reference TRBV29-1 and TRBJ1-1 gives the full variable domain: SAVISQKPSRDICQRGTSLTIQCQVDSQVTMMFWYRQQPGQSLTLIATANQGSEATYESGFVIDKFPISRPNLTFSTLTVSNMSPEDSSIYLCSVPRGADTEAFFGQGTRLTVV.

This clonotype showed up just a few times. The chain carries TRBV7-9 and TRBJ2-5, with TRBD1 matching 12 bases. Germline CDR1 is SEHNR and CDR2 is FQNEAQ (reference sequence). The V and J ends lost 3 bases and 4 bases, in that order; junction bases with no gene match: 3. The CDR3 is made up of 15 amino acids. Here the CDR3 DNA reads TGTGCCAGCAGCTTGGGACAGGGGGCAGGAGAGACCCAGTACTTC. It translates to CASSLGQGAGETQYF.

This clonotype was observed many times. The rearrangement uses TRBV27 and TRBJ2-3; D not certain. The V gene lost 1 base and the J gene lost 9 bases, with 14 bases spanning the gap. Germline V CDR1 and CDR2: MNHEY, SMNVEV (reference sequence). This CDR3 has 14 amino acids. CDR3 in DNA: TGTGCCAGCAGTTTATTGGCTCCCACTGGGACGCAGTATTTT. The encoded protein is CASSLLAPTGTQYF.

In nucleotides, the CDR3 is TGTGCCAGCAGTCCAGACAGGGGGGATCGGCCCCAGCATTTT. Translation gives CASSPDRGDRPQHF. This chain connects TRBV2 to TRBJ1-5; 9 bases line up with TRBD1. In germline, CDR1 is SNHLY, CDR2 FYNNEI. The CDR3 totals 14 residues. V dropped 5 bases and J dropped 9; count of bases not matched to a gene: 8.

This clonotype was counted many times. The CDR3: CASSGRAVDTQYF. DNA of the CDR3: TGTGCCAGCAGCGGAAGAGCCGTAGATACGCAGTATTTT. V gene TRBV7-2 combines with J gene TRBJ2-3, with unresolved D. CDR3 length: 13 amino acids. The V gene lost 5 bases and the J gene lost 5 bases, with 11 bases spanning the gap. Germline CDR1 is SGHTA and CDR2 is FQGNSA.

At least ten counts were recorded for this clonotype. The chain recombines TRBV7-9 with TRBJ2-1; D is perhaps TRBD1 or TRBD2 (5 bases each). CDR1 is SEHNR, CDR2 FQNEAQ, per germline (reference sequence). The V end was cut by 6 bases, the J end by 2 bases, with 8 bases between. The CDR3 extends over 13 amino acids. In DNA form, the CDR3 reads TGTGCCAGCAGGAGAGGGGCCTACAATGAGCAGTTCTTC. Translated: CASRRGAYNEQFF.

The rearrangement links TRBV5-1 to TRBJ2-2; D is unresolved. V lost 3 bases to trimming and J lost 0 bases, with 9 bases between them. Germline V lookup: CDR1 SGHRS, CDR2 YFSETQ. This CDR3 is 15 amino acids long. The CDR3 spells CASSSLPTNTGELFF. The CDR3 DNA is TGCGCCAGCAGCTCCTTACCCACGAACACCGGGGAGCTGTTTTTT.

The sample holds many counts of this clonotype. The V gene is TRBV6-2 or TRBV6-3, the J gene TRBJ1-1; D call uncertain. The CDR3 is made up of 14 amino acids. V lost 6 bases, J lost 0 bases, and 11 bases lay in between. The germline CDR1 and CDR2 sequences are MNHEY and SVGEGT. CDR3 region: CASRPTALNTEAFF. The CDR3 DNA sequence: TGTGCCAGCAGACCCACGGCATTGAACACTGAAGCTTTCTTT.

Turning to this clonotype: This clone may be a read error of a much larger clone one base away. In this CDR3 the conserved last residue, phenylalanine or tryptophan, is missing, so a read error is likely. The rearrangement joins TRBV11-2 to TRBJ2-2, with D maybe TRBD1 (6 bases). Germline-derived CDR1 and CDR2 are SGHAT and FQNNGV. This CDR3 region has 15 residues. V dropped 0 bases and J dropped 4 bases, with 9 bases sitting between them. CDR3 in amino acids: CASSLEGRGTGELFL. The CDR3 nucleotides are TGTGCCAGCAGCTTAGAGGGCAGGGGCACCGGGGAGCTGTTTCTT.

The rearrangement links TRBV7-9 to TRBJ1-5; no firm D call. The CDR3 contains 13 residues. The germline V and J ends were trimmed by 1 base and 7 bases, with 8 bases remaining between them. Germline V gene data show CDR1 as SEHNR and CDR2 as FQNEAQ (reference sequence). The CDR3 here is CASSLDGYQPQHF. CDR3 bases: TGTGCCAGCAGCTTAGACGGTTACCAGCCCCAGCATTTT.

The chain couples TRBV7-2 to TRBJ2-3, with a possible D match to TRBD2 (6 bases). From germline, CDR1 is SGHTA and CDR2 FQGNSA. The CDR3 has 16 residues. The V end lost 2 bases, the J end lost 0 bases, and 12 bases lay between the germline ends. CDR3 nucleotide sequence: TGTGCCAGCAGCTTATGGGAGGCAGGGAGCACAGATACGCAGTATTTT. It encodes CASSLWEAGSTDTQYF.

This clonotype showed up many times. The chain recombines TRBV10-3 with TRBJ2-3; TRBD2 might be the D (5 bases). The CDR3 spans 15 residues. The V gene's germline CDR1 is ENHRY and CDR2 SYGVKD. Trimming cost V 6 bases and J 0 bases, with 13 bases left between them. The CDR3 loop is CAIRGLGASTDTQYF. CDR3 coding DNA: TGTGCCATCAGGGGTCTGGGAGCTAGCACAGATACGCAGTATTTT.

The rearrangement links TRBV28 to TRBJ1-6, with D hard to call. The CDR3 has 14 residues. Deletions cut 4 bases from V and 9 bases from J, with 13 bases between. From germline, CDR1 is MDHEN and CDR2 SYDVKM. CDR3 residues: CASSSVGGGSPLHF. CDR3 in DNA: TGTGCCAGCAGTTCCGTGGGAGGCGGTTCACCCCTCCACTTT.

The chain recombines TRBV14 with TRBJ2-3; a weak D match, TRBD1 (5 bases). Matching the DNA end better, TRBJ1-5 makes the J call doubtful. The germline V gene has CDR1 SGHDN and CDR2 FVKESK. The CDR3 totals 13 residues. The CDR3 reads CASSQEGADTQHF. CDR3 coding DNA: TGTGCCAGCAGCCAAGAAGGGGCAGATACGCAGCATTTT.

This clonotype was recorded at least ten times. The chain joins TRBV5-1 to TRBJ1-1; D might be TRBD1 (5 bases). This CDR3 contains 14 residues. Germline V lookup: CDR1 SGHRS, CDR2 YFSETQ. The V gene lost 1 base and the J gene lost 0 bases, with 7 bases spanning the gap. The CDR3 coding sequence is TGCGCCAGCAGCTTGTTGGGGGTGAACACTGAAGCTTTCTTT. Translation gives CASSLLGVNTEAFF.

The table lists this clonotype with many counts. The rearrangement joins TRBV7-2 to TRBJ2-7, with 7 bases aligning to TRBD1. J gave up 2 bases and V 0 bases, and 7 bases lay outside the gene matches. The CDR3 totals 16 residues. The V gene's germline CDR1 is SGHTA and CDR2 FQGNSA. CDR3 residues: CASSLARRGTAYEQYF. The CDR3 DNA is TGTGCCAGCAGCTTAGCGCGACGTGGGACAGCCTACGAGCAGTACTTC.

CDR3 nucleotide sequence: TGTGCCACCAGCAGAGTTGGGAAGATGTCAGAGACCCAGTACTTC. It codes for CATSRVGKMSETQYF. This chain links TRBV15 with TRBJ2-5; D is ambiguous. This CDR3 contains 15 residues. Trimming removed 1 base from V and 4 bases from J, with 13 bases in between. Germline CDR1 LNHNV, CDR2 YYDKDF (reference sequence).

The chain has TRBV4-3 and TRBJ1-4; 7 nucleotides agree with TRBD1. The V gene's germline CDR1 is LGHNA and CDR2 YSLEER. Unmatched junction bases numbered 3, after V lost 0 bases and J lost 2 bases. The CDR3 has 16 amino acids. The CDR3 bases are TGCGCCAGCAGCCAAGACCCGGGACAGACTAATGAAAAACTGTTTTTT. Amino acid sequence: CASSQDPGQTNEKLFF.

This clonotype appeared a few times. CDR3 DNA: TGCAGGGCCTGGACAGGGGGAAACTATGGCTACACCTTC. This translates into CRAWTGGNYGYTF. The chain uses TRBV29-1 and TRBJ1-2; 10 nucleotides line up with TRBD1. CDR1 is SQVTM, CDR2 ANQGSEA, per germline. This CDR3 spans 13 amino acids.

The V call is TRBV6-1, the J call TRBJ2-7; 9 bases are shared with TRBD1. J gave up 2 bases and V 5 bases, and 7 bases lay outside the gene matches. From germline, CDR1 is MNHNS and CDR2 SASEGT. The CDR3 length is 15 residues. CDR3 sequence reads: CASSYRGTGPYEQYF. CDR3 in DNA: TGTGCCAGCAGTTATCGTGGGACAGGGCCCTACGAGCAGTACTTC.

This clonotype was counted between two and nine times. This chain links TRBV5-4 with TRBJ2-1; 8 bases line up with TRBD2. Germline lookup yields CDR1 SGHNT and CDR2 YYREEE (reference sequence). The length of the CDR3 is 17 residues. V shed 2 bases, J shed 2 bases, and the junction held 9 bases outside the gene matches. Here the CDR3 reads CASSFMTSASPYNEQFF. DNA for the CDR3: TGTGCCAGCAGCTTCATGACTAGCGCGAGCCCCTACAATGAGCAGTTCTTC.